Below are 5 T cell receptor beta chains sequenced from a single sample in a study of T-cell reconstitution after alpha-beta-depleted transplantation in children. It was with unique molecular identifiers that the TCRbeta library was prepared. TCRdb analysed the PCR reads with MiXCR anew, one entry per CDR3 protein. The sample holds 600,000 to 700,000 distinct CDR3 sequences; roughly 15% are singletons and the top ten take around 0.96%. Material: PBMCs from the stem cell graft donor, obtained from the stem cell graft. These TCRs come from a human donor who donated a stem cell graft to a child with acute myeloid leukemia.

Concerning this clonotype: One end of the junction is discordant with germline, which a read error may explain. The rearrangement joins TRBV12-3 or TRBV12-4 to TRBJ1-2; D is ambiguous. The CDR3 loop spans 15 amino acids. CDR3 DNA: TGTGCCAGCACTTTAGGAGGCCCCGAGGGCTATGGCTACACCTTC. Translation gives CASTLGGPEGYGYTF.

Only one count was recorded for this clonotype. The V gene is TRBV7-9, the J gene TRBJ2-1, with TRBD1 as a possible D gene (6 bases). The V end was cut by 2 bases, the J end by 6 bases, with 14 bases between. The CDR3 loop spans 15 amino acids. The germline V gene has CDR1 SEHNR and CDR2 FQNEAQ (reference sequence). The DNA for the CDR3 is TGTGCCAGCAGCTTACAGGGCAGGGGTAGCAATGAGCAGTTCTTC. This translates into CASSLQGRGSNEQFF.

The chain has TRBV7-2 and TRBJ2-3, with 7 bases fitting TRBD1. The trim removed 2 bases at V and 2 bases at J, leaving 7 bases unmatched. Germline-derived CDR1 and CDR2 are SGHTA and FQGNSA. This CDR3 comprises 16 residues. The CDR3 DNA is TGTGCCAGCAGCTTAATGGACAGGAGGATCACAGATACGCAGTATTTT. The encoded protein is CASSLMDRRITDTQYF. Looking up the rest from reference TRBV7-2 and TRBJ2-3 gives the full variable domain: GAGVSQSPSNKVTEKGKDVELRCDPISGHTALYWYRQSLGQGLEFLIYFQGNSAPDKSGLPSDRFSAERTGGSVSTLTIQRTQQEDSAVYLCASSLMDRRITDTQYFGPGTRLTVL.

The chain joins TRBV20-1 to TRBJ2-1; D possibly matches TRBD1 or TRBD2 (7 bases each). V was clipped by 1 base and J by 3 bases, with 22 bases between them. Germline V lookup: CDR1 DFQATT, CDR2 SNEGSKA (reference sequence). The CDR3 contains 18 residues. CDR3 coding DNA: TGCAGTGCTAGAGTGGGAGGGGCACCAGGGGGAGACTACAATGAGCAGTTCTTC. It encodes CSARVGGAPGGDYNEQFF.

The CDR3 DNA sequence: TGCAGTGCTACGGAGACAACAGATACGCAGTATTTT. This sequence encodes CSATETTDTQYF. The chain links TRBV20-1 to TRBJ2-3; D is uncertain. The CDR3 runs 12 residues. Germline V gene sequence: CDR1 DFQATT, CDR2 SNEGSKA (reference sequence). With 4 bases removed from V and 3 bases from J, the gap between germline ends came to 8 bases.